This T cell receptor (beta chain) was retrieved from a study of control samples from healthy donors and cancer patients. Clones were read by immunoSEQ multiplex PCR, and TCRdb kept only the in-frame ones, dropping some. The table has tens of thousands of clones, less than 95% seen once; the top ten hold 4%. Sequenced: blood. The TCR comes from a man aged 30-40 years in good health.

The CDR3 spells CASSVTGKRVSPLHF. In DNA form, the CDR3 reads TGTGCCAGCAGTGTTACAGGGAAGAGGGTTTCACCCCTCCACTTT. V and J are TRBV2 and TRBJ1-6; D perhaps matches TRBD1 (6 bases). Germline lookup yields CDR1 SNHLY and CDR2 FYNNEI. The CDR3 extends over 15 amino acids. Trimming took 4 bases from V and 9 from J, leaving 16 bases between them.